The clone carrying this T cell receptor beta chain was seen repeatedly, ten times or more. These data are taken from a study of immune characterization of retroperitoneal liposarcoma. TCRdb re-derived calls from the PCR reads in MiXCR, one entry per CDR3 protein. Here the sample spans about 10,000 distinct CDR3 sequences, roughly 28% being singletons. This receptor was identified in a male donor with retroperitoneal liposarcoma. Sample: blood.

CDR3 DNA sequence: TGTGCCAGCAGCTTATTCTGGACAGGGGCCCGGGGTGAGCAGTTCTTC. This codes for CASSLFWTGARGEQFF. This chain links TRBV7-2 with TRBJ2-1; 9 bases are shared with TRBD1. With 2 bases clipped from V and 9 bases from J, the junction kept 11 bases outside the gene matches. The V gene's germline CDR1 is SGHTA and CDR2 FQGNSA. The CDR3 extends over 16 amino acids.